Presented here are 6 T cell receptor beta chains from one specimen sequenced in a study of Graves' ophthalmopathy and Graves' hyperthyroidism. The TCR beta CDR3 regions underwent amplification from RNA transcripts. HTBI primers served in a first-round RT-PCR, which a second-round multiplex PCR followed. MiXCR, applied by TCRdb to the multiplex PCR reads, yields one record per CDR3 protein. The table has 200,000 to 300,000 distinct CDR3 sequences, less than 55% seen once. The sequenced material came from peripheral blood. The receptors were gathered from an adult man with Graves' ophthalmopathy.

This chain links TRBV19 with TRBJ1-5, with D maybe TRBD1 (6 bases). CDR3 size: 16 residues. Trimming cost V 3 bases and J 6 bases, with 18 bases left between them. Per germline, CDR1 LNHDA and CDR2 SQIVND (reference sequence). The CDR3 sequence: CASSIRGDRFGQPQHF. The CDR3 DNA sequence: TGTGCCAGTAGTATTCGGGGCGACAGGTTTGGTCAGCCCCAGCATTTT.

Worth noting for this clonotype: The CDR3 end shows no conserved phenylalanine or tryptophan, and so a read error is likely. The chain carries TRBV10-3 and TRBJ2-5; possibly TRBD2 for D (7 bases). From germline, CDR1 is ENHRY and CDR2 SYGVKD. This CDR3 contains 13 residues. CDR3 loop: CASSYGGRETQYL. The DNA of the CDR3 is TGTGCCAGCAGTTACGGGGGGCGAGAGACCCAGTACCTC.

V is TRBV5-6 and J is TRBJ1-1; 8 bases agree with TRBD1. This CDR3 is 14 amino acids long. V shed 4 bases and J 3 bases; nucleotides not matched to a gene: 5. The V gene's germline CDR1 is SGHDT and CDR2 YYEEEE. Here the CDR3 DNA reads TGTGCCAGCAGCGTGATACAGGGGGACACTGAAGCTTTCTTT. Amino acid sequence: CASSVIQGDTEAFF. The full variable domain, completed using reference TRBV5-6 and TRBJ1-1, is DAGVTQSPTHLIKTRGQQVTLRCSPKSGHDTVSWYQQALGQGPQFIFQYYEEEERQRGNFPDRFSGHQFPNYSSELNVNALLLGDSALYLCASSVIQGDTEAFFGQGTRLTVV.

The CDR3 sequence is CAISLGGEQFF. The CDR3 DNA is TGTGCCATCAGCCTTGGCGGCGAGCAGTTCTTC. The V and J genes are TRBV10-3 and TRBJ2-7; D remains ambiguous. The closer fit of TRBJ2-1 to the DNA end suggests the J call may be wrong. The germline gives CDR1 ENHRY, CDR2 SYGVKD. There are 11 residues in the CDR3.

The chain joins TRBV7-3 to TRBJ2-7; 7 nucleotides match TRBD1. V was clipped by 5 bases and J by 1 base; unmatched bases: 8. The germline V gene has CDR1 SGHTA and CDR2 FQGTGA. This CDR3 has 15 residues. Here the CDR3 DNA reads TGTGCCAGCAGCACAGACAGGGAAGGATCCTACGAGCAGTACTTC. Encoded protein: CASSTDREGSYEQYF.

This clonotype was counted between two and nine times. The chain uses TRBV6-1 and TRBJ2-7; D is perhaps TRBD1 (5 bases). The germline CDR1 and CDR2 sequences are MNHNS and SASEGT. V dropped 5 bases and J dropped 0 bases, with 11 bases sitting between them. The CDR3 is 14 residues long. The CDR3 sequence is CASSPRQFSYEQYF. The CDR3 region has the DNA TGTGCCAGCAGTCCTCGACAGTTCTCCTACGAGCAGTACTTC.